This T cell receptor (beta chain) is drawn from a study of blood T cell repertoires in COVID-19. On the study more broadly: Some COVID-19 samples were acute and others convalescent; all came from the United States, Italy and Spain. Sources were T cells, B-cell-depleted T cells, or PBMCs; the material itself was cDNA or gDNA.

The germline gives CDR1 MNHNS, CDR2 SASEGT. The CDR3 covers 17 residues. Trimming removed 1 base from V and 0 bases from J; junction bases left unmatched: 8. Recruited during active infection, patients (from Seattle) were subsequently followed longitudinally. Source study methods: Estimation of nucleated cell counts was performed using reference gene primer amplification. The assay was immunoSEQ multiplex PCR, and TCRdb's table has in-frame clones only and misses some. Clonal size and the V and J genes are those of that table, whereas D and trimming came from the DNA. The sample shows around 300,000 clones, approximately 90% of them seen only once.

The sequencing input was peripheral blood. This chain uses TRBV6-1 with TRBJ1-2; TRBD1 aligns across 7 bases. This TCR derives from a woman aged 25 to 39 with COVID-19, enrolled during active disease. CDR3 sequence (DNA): TGTGCCAGCAGTGAAGTCATAACAGGGGTTCCTAACTATGGCTACACCTTC. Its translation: CASSEVITGVPNYGYTF.